This T cell receptor beta chain emerged from a study of blood T cells in healthy people across ages. Study findings and constraints: It was the long-lived donors that had more naive CD4+ cells and higher diversity than aged donors. A strong correlation between TCR beta diversity and naive T cell percentage was seen.

Trimming took 7 bases from V and 8 from J; bases not matched to a gene: 2. Germline V gene lookup returns CDR1 SGHRS and CDR2 YFSETQ. The CDR3 totals 12 residues. Together with a sample-barcoded 5' primer, a J-beta primer mix was included in a second PCR lasting roughly 7 to 11 cycles. Template switching added a 12-random-nucleotide identifier to every cDNA molecule. TCRdb independently ran MiXCR on the 5' RACE reads; one entry per CDR3 protein. The top ten hold roughly 13% of the sample, which has hundreds of thousands of distinct CDR3 sequences, roughly 34% seen once. For this clonotype: The antigen remains undetermined.

Each donor was a healthy Caucasian individual from Russia, aged about 6 to 95. The origin of this receptor is a man between 18 and 29 years old in good health. The V and J genes are TRBV5-1 and TRBJ1-6; 8 positions match TRBD1. The sequenced material came from blood. Here the CDR3 reads CASQGADSPLHF. CDR3 nucleotide sequence: TGCGCCAGCCAGGGGGCGGATTCACCCCTCCACTTT. Based on the CDR3 plus reference TRBV5-1 and TRBJ1-6, the full variable domain is KAGVTQTPRYLIKTRGQQVTLSCSPISGHRSVSWYQQTPGQGLQFLFEYFSETQRNKGNFPGRFSGRQFSNSRSEMNVSTLELGDSALYLCASQGADSPLHFGNGTRLTVT.